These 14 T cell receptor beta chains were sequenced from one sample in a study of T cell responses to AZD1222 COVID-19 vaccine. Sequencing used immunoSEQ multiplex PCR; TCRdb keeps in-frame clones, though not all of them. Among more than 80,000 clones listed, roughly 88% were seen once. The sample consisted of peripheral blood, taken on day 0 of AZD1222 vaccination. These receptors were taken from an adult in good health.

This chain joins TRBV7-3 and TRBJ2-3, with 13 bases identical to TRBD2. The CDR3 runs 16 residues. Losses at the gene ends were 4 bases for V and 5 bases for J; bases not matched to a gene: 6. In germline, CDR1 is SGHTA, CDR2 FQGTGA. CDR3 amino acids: CASSSGLAGVVDTQYF. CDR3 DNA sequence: TGTGCCAGCAGCTCCGGACTAGCGGGAGTCGTAGATACGCAGTATTTT. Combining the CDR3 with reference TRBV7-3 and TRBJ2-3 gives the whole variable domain GAGVSQTPSNKVTEKGKYVELRCDPISGHTALYWYRQSLGQGPEFLIYFQGTGAADDSGLPNDRFFAVRPEGSVSTLKIQRTERGDSAVYLCASSSGLAGVVDTQYFGPGTRLTVL.

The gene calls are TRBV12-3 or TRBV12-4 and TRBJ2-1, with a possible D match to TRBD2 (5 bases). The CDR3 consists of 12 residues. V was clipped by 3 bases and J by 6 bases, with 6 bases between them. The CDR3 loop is CASSFRGNEQFF. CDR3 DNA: TGTGCCAGCAGTTTTCGGGGCAATGAGCAGTTCTTC.

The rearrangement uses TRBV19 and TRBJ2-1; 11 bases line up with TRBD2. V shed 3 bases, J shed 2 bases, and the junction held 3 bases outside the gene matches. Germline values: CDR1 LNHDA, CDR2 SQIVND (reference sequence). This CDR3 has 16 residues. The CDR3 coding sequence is TGTGCCAGTAGTATGGGGACTAGCGGAACCTACAATGAGCAGTTCTTC. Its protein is CASSMGTSGTYNEQFF.

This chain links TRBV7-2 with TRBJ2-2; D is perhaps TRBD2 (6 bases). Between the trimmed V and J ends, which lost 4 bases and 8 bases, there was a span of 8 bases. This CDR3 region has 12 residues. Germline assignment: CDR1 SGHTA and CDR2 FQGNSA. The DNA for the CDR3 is TGTGCCAGCAGCTCGGGGGTGGGGGAGCTGTTTTTT. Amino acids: CASSSGVGELFF.

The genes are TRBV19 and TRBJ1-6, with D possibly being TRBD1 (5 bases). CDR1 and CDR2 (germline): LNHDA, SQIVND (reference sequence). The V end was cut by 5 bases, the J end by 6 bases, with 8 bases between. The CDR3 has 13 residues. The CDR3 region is CASSGQGNSPLHF. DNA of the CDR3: TGTGCCAGTAGTGGGCAGGGTAATTCACCCCTCCACTTT.

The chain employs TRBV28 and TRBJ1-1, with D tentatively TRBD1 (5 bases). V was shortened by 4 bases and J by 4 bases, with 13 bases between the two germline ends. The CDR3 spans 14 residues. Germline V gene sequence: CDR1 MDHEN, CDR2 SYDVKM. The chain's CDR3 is CASSSSGGITEAFF. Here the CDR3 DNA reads TGTGCCAGCAGTTCCTCGGGGGGAATCACTGAAGCTTTCTTT.

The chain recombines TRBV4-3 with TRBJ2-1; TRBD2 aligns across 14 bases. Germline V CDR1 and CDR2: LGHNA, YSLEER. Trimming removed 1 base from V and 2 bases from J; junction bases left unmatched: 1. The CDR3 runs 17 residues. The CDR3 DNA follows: TGCGCCAGCAGCCAAGGGACTAGCGGGAGGACCTACAATGAGCAGTTCTTC. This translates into CASSQGTSGRTYNEQFF.

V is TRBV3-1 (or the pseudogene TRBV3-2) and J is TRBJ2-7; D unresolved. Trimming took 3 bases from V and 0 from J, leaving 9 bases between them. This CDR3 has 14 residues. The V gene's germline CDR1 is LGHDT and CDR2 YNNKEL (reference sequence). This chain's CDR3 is CASSHPGFSYEQYF. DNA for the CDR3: TGTGCCAGCAGCCATCCGGGTTTCTCCTACGAGCAGTACTTC.

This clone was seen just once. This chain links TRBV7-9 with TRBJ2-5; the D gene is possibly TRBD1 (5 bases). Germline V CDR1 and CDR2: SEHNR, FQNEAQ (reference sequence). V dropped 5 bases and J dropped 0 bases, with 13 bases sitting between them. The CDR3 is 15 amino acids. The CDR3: CASSPRGADQETQYF. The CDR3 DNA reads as TGTGCCAGCAGCCCCCGTGGGGCAGACCAAGAGACCCAGTACTTC.

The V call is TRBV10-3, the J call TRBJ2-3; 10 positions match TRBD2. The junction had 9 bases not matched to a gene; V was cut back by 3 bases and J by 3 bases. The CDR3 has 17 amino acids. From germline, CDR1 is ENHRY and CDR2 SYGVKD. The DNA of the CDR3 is TGTGCCATCAGTGACTTAATCGGGACTAGCGCGACAGATACGCAGTATTTT. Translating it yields CAISDLIGTSATDTQYF.

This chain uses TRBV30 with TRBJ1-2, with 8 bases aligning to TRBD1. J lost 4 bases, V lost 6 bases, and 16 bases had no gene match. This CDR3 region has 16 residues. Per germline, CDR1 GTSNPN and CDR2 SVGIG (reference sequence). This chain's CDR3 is CACYRDRTRGGYGYTF. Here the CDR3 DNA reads TGTGCCTGTTACCGGGACAGGACGAGAGGTGGCTATGGCTACACCTTC.

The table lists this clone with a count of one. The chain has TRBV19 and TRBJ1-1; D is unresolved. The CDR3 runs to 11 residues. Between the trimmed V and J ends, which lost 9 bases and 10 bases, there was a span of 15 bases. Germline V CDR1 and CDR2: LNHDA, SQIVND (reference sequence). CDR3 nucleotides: TGTGCCAGGCCCTGGGGTTCATCAGCTTTCTTT. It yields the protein CARPWGSSAFF.

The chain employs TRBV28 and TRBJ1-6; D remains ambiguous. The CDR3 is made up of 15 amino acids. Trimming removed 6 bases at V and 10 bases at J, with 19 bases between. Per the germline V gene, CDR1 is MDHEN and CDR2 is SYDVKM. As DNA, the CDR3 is TGTGCCAGCAGCCGGGCCCTCCGCTCGGGCTCACCCCTCCACTTT. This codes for CASSRALRSGSPLHF.

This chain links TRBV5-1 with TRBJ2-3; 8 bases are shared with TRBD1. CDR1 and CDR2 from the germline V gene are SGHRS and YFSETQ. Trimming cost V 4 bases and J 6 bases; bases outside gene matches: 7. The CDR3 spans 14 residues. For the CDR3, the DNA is TGCGCCAGCAGCCCGGGACAGGTAGGGGATACGCAGTATTTT. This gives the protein CASSPGQVGDTQYF.